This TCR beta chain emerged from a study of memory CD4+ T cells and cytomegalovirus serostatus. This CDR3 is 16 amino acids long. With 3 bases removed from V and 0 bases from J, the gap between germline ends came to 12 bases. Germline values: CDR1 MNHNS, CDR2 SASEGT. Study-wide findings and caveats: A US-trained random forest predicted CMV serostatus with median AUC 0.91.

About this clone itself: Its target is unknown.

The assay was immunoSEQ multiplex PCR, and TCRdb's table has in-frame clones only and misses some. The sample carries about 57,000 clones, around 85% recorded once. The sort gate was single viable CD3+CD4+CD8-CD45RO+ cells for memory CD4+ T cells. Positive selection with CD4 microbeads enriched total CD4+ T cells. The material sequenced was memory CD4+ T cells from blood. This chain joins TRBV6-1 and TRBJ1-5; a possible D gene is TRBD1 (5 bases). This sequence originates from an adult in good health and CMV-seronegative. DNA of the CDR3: TGTGCCAGCAGTGATAAGACAGATCCTAGCAATCAGCCCCAGCATTTT. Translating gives CASSDKTDPSNQPQHF.